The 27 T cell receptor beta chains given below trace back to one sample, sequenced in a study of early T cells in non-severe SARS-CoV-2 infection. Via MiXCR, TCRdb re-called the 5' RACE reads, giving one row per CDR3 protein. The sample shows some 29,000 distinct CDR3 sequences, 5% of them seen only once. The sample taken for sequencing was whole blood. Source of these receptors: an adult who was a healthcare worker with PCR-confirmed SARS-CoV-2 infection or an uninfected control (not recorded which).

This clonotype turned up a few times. The CDR3 protein is CASSLARGVAEAFF. Written as DNA, the CDR3 is TGTGCCAGCAGTTTAGCGCGAGGGGTCGCTGAAGCTTTCTTT. The chain is built from TRBV12-3 or TRBV12-4 and TRBJ1-1; a weak D match, TRBD1 (5 bases). The CDR3 sequence is 14 residues long. V gave up 0 bases and J gave up 6 bases, with 11 bases separating them.

The CDR3, as DNA: TGTGCCAGCAGCGCCACAGCGGGAGGGTACAATGAGCAGTTCTTC. Amino acid sequence: CASSATAGGYNEQFF. The J gene is TRBJ2-1, the V gene TRBV9, with 10 bases that match TRBD2. V trimming: 3 bases; J trimming: 4 bases; junction bases outside the gene matches: 4. This CDR3 comprises 15 residues. Germline V gives CDR1 SGDLS, CDR2 YYNGEE.

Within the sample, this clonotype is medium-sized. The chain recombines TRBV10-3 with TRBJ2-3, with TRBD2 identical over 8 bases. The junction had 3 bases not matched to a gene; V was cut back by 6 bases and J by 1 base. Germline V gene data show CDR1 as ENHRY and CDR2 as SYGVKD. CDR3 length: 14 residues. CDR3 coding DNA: TGTGCCATCAGCAAGGGACTAGGCACAGATACGCAGTATTTT. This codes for CAISKGLGTDTQYF.

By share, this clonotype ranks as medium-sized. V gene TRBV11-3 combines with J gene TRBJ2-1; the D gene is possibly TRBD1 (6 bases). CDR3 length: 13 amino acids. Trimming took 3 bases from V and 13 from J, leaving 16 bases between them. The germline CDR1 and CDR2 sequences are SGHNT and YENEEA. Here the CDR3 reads CASSLGAHSQQFF. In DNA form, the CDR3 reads TGTGCCAGCAGCTTGGGGGCCCACAGTCAACAGTTCTTC.

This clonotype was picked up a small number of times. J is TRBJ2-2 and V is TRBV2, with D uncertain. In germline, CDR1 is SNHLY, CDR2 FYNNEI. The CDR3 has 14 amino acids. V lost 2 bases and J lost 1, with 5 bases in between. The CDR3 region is CASSEFRNTGELFF. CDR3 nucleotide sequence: TGTGCCAGCAGTGAATTTCGGAACACCGGGGAGCTGTTTTTT.

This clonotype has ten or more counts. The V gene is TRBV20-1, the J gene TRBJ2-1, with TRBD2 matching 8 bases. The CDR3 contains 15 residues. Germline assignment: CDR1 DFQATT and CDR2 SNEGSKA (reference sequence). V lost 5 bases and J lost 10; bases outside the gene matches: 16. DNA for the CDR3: TGCAGTGCTGAAAGCGGGAGCTATAAAGCCAAGGAGCAGTTCTTC. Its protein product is CSAESGSYKAKEQFF.

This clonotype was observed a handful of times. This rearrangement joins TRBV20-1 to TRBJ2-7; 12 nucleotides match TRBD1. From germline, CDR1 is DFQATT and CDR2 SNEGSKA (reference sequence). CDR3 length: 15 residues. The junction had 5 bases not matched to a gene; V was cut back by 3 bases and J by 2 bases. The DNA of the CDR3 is TGCAGTGCTAGGGGGACAGGGGGCTTTACCTACGAGCAGTACTTC. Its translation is CSARGTGGFTYEQYF.

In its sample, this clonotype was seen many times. The chain's CDR3 is CASSLDGRLSYEQYF. The CDR3 DNA is TGTGCCAGCAGCTTAGATGGCAGGCTCTCCTACGAGCAGTACTTC. This chain joins TRBV11-2 and TRBJ2-7; D remains ambiguous. The V end lost 0 bases, the J end lost 0 bases, and 9 bases lay between the germline ends. The CDR3 is 15 residues long. CDR1 SGHAT and CDR2 FQNNGV come from the germline V gene.

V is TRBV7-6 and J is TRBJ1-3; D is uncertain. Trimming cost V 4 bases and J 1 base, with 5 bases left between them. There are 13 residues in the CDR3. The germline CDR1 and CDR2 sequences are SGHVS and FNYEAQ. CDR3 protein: CASSSGSGNTIYF. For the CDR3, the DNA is TGTGCCAGCAGCTCTGGTTCTGGAAACACCATATATTTT.

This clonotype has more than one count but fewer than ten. The CDR3 DNA follows: TGTGCCAGCAGTGGGACAGGGAATCAGCCCCAGCATTTT. Translating gives CASSGTGNQPQHF. The chain recombines TRBV2 with TRBJ1-5; 8 bases line up with TRBD1. Losses at the gene ends were 4 bases for V and 4 bases for J; bases not matched to a gene: 0. This CDR3 region has 13 residues. Looked up from germline, CDR1 is SNHLY and CDR2 is FYNNEI.

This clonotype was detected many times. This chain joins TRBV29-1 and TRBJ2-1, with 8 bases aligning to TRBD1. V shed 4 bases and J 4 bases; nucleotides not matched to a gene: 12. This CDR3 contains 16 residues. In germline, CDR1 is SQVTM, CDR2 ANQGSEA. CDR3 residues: CSVGRQDRARYNEQFF. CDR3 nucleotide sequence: TGCAGCGTTGGGCGACAGGACAGGGCCCGATACAATGAGCAGTTCTTC.

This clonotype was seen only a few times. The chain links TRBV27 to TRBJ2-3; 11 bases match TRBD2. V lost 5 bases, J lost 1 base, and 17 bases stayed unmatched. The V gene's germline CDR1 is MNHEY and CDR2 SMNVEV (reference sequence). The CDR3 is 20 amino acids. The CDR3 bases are TGTGCCAGCAGTCCCCCAGGAGTAGCGGGAGGGTTTCTGGGCACAGATACGCAGTATTTT. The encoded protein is CASSPPGVAGGFLGTDTQYF.

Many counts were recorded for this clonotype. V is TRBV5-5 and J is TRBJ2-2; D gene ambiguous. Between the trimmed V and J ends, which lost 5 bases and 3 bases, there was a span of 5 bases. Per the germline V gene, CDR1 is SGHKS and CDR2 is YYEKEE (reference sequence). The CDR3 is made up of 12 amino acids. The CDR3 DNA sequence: TGTGCCAGCAGAACACACACCGGGGAGCTGTTTTTT. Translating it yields CASRTHTGELFF.

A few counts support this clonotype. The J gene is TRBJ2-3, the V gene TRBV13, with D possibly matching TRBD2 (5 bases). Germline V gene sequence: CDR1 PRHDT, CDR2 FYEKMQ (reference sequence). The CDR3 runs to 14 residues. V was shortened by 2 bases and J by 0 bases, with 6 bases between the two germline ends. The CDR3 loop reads CASSLQRSTDTQYF. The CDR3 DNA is TGTGCCAGCAGCTTACAGCGGAGCACAGATACGCAGTATTTT. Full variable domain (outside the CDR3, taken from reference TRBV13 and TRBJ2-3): AAGVIQSPRHLIKEKRETATLKCYPIPRHDTVYWYQQGPGQDPQFLISFYEKMQSDKGSIPDRFSAQQFSDYHSELNMSSLELGDSALYFCASSLQRSTDTQYFGPGTRLTVL.

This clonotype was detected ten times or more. The CDR3, as DNA: TGTGCCAGCAGCCCCCAGATAGCGCCAGATACGCAGTATTTT. Translated, it gives CASSPQIAPDTQYF. J is TRBJ2-3 and V is TRBV7-2; a possible D gene is TRBD2 (5 bases). The V end lost 5 bases, the J end lost 4 bases, and 13 bases lay between the germline ends. The length of the CDR3 is 14 residues. The V gene's germline CDR1 is SGHTA and CDR2 FQGNSA.

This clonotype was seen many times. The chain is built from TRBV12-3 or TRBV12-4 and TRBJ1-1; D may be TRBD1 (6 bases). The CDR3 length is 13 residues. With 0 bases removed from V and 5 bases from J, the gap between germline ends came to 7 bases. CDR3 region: CASSLATGTEAFF. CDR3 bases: TGTGCCAGCAGTTTAGCGACAGGAACTGAAGCTTTCTTT.

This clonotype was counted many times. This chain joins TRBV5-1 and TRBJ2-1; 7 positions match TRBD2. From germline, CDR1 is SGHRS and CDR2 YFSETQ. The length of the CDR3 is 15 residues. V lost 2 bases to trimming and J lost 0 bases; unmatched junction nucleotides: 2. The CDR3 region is CASSFGGSSYNEQFF. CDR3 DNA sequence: TGCGCCAGCAGCTTTGGCGGGAGCTCCTACAATGAGCAGTTCTTC.

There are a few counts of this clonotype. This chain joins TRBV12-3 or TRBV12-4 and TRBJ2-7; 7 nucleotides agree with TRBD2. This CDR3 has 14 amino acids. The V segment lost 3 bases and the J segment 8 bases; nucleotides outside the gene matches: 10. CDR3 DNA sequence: TGTGCCAGCAGTTTGGGAGGGAGCGGTCCTAAGCAGTACTTC. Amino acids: CASSLGGSGPKQYF.

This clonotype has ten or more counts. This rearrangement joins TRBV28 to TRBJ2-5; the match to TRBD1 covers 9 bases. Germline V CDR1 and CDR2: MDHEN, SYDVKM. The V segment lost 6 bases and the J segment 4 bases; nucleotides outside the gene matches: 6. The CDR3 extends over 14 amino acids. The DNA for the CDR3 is TGTGCCAGCAGGGCGCCGGGACAGGGAGAGACCCAGTACTTC. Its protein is CASRAPGQGETQYF.

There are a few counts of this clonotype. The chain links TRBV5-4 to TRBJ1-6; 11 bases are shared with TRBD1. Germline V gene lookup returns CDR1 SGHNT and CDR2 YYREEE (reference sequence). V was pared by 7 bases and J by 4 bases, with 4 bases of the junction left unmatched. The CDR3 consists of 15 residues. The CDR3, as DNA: TGTGCCAGCCAGCGGGACAGGGGGTATAATTCACCCCTCCACTTT. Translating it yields CASQRDRGYNSPLHF.

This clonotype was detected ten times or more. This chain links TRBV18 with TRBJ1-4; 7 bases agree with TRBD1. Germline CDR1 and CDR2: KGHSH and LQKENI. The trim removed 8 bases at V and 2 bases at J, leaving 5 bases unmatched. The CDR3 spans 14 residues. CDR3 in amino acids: CASASTGTNEKLFF. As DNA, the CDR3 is TGTGCCAGCGCGTCGACAGGGACTAATGAAAAACTGTTTTTT.

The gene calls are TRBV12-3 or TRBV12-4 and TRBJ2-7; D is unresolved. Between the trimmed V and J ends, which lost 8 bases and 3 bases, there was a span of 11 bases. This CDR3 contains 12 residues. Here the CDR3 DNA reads TGTGCCAGCCGAAGGACCAACTACGAGCAGTACTTC. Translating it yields CASRRTNYEQYF.

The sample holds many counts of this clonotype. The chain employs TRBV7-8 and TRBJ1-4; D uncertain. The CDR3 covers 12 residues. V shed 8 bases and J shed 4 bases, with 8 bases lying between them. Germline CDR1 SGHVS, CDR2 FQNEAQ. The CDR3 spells CASSGFNEKLFF. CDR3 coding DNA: TGTGCCAGCTCTGGGTTTAATGAAAAACTGTTTTTT.

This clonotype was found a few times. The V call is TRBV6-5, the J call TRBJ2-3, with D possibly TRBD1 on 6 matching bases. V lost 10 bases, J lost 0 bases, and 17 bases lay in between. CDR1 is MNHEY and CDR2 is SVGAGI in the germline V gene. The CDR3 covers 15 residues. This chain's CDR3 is CATSSDRRSTDTQYF. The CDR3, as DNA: TGTGCCACCTCTTCAGACAGGCGAAGCACAGATACGCAGTATTTT.

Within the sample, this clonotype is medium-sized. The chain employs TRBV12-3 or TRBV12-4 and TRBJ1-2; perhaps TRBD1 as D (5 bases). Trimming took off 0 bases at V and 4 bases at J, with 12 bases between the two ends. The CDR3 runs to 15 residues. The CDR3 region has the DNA TGTGCCAGCAGTTTAGCAGGGGAGAGCCCCTATGGCTACACCTTC. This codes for CASSLAGESPYGYTF.

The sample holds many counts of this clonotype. CDR3: CSVRSGFDEQFF. The CDR3 DNA follows: TGCAGCGTTAGATCAGGGTTCGATGAGCAGTTCTTC. This chain links TRBV29-1 with TRBJ2-1; TRBD1 is a possible D gene (5 bases). The CDR3 extends over 12 amino acids. V lost 5 bases and J 8 bases, leaving 13 bases between the germline ends. Germline CDR1 and CDR2: SQVTM and ANQGSEA.

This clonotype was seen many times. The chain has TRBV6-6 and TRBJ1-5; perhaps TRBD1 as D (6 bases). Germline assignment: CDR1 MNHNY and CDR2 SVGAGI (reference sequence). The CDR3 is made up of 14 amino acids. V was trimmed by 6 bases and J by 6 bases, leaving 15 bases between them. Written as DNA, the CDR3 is TGTGCCAGCAGAGACCCGGGGGGCGTTCAGCCCCAGCATTTT. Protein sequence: CASRDPGGVQPQHF.